One sample yielded the 14 T cell receptor beta chains listed below, sequenced in a study of CD8 T cells in Susac syndrome. With random hexamers, about 0.45 to 1 ug RNA was reverse transcribed. Using its own MiXCR run on the immunoSEQ multiplex PCR reads, TCRdb lists one record per CDR3 protein. The table has roughly 200,000 distinct CDR3 sequences, roughly 94% seen once. Sequencing was carried out using CD4+ T cells from PBMCs. The source is a human donor in good health.

In DNA form, the CDR3 reads TGTGCCAGCAGTCATTATGAGCAGTTCTTC. Translation gives CASSHYEQFF. The chain has TRBV28 and TRBJ2-1; D gene uncertain. The V gene lost 5 bases and the J gene lost 8 bases, with 4 bases spanning the gap. Germline values: CDR1 MDHEN, CDR2 SYDVKM. There are 10 residues in the CDR3.

Here the CDR3 DNA reads TGTGCCAGCAGCTTACGCAGGGGAAGCGCAGATACGCAGTATTTT. Translated: CASSLRRGSADTQYF. This chain connects TRBV7-3 to TRBJ2-3, with a weak D call TRBD1 (6 bases). The germline gives CDR1 SGHTA, CDR2 FQGTGA. V lost 2 bases, J lost 4 bases, and 13 bases lay in between. The CDR3 loop spans 15 amino acids.

The V and J genes are TRBV27 and TRBJ2-7; TRBD1 matches 9 bases. Trimming cost V 3 bases and J 3 bases; bases outside gene matches: 9. Germline V gene data show CDR1 as MNHEY and CDR2 as SMNVEV (reference sequence). The length of the CDR3 is 16 residues. CDR3 sequence (DNA): TGTGCCAGCAGTTTCTCCGGGACAGGGAAGTTCTACGAGCAGTACTTC. It translates to CASSFSGTGKFYEQYF.

The chain combines TRBV3-1 with TRBJ2-3; a possible D gene is TRBD1 (5 bases). The CDR3 is made up of 15 amino acids. CDR1 and CDR2 (germline): LGHDT, YNNKEL (reference sequence). Trimming pared 4 bases from V and 0 bases from J, leaving 11 bases between. CDR3 loop: CASSRREPSTDTQYF. The CDR3 coding sequence is TGTGCCAGCAGCCGCAGGGAACCTAGCACAGATACGCAGTATTTT.

This clonotype was seen once. The J gene is TRBJ2-5, the V gene TRBV29-1; 8 nucleotides agree with TRBD1. The trim removed 6 bases at V and 1 base at J, leaving 4 bases unmatched. The CDR3 is 13 amino acids. In germline, CDR1 is SQVTM, CDR2 ANQGSEA. For the CDR3, the DNA is TGCAGCGTGTCGGGGACAGGCCAAGAGACCCAGTACTTC. The encoded protein is CSVSGTGQETQYF.

The chain recombines TRBV7-2 with TRBJ2-7, with 8 bases identical to TRBD2. V trimming: 5 bases; J trimming: 2 bases; junction bases outside the gene matches: 8. The V gene's germline CDR1 is SGHTA and CDR2 FQGNSA. The CDR3 is 15 residues long. CDR3 coding DNA: TGTGCCAGCAGCCCGTTTCGGGGGGGTACCTACGAGCAGTACTTC. Translated, it gives CASSPFRGGTYEQYF.

This clonotype was seen a few times. CDR3 in amino acids: CASSPHQETQYF. In DNA, the CDR3 is TGTGCCAGCAGCCCCCACCAAGAGACCCAGTACTTC. The J gene is TRBJ2-5, the V gene TRBV7-2, with D unresolved. V lost 5 bases and J lost 0, with 4 bases in between. This CDR3 has 12 residues. Germline CDR1 and CDR2: SGHTA and FQGNSA.

The chain is built from TRBV18 and TRBJ2-7; D call uncertain. The V gene lost 3 bases and the J gene lost 2 bases, with 8 bases spanning the gap. The CDR3 contains 13 residues. Germline CDR1 reads KGHSH; CDR2 reads LQKENI. CDR3 in DNA: TGTGCCAGCTCACCCTCCCAGGCCTACGAGCAGTACTTC. This gives the protein CASSPSQAYEQYF.

This clonotype has just one count. The genes are TRBV9 and TRBJ2-3; D possibly corresponds to TRBD2 (6 bases). This CDR3 contains 14 residues. Per germline, CDR1 SGDLS and CDR2 YYNGEE. Trimming pared 3 bases from V and 5 bases from J, leaving 13 bases between. CDR3 nucleotides: TGTGCCAGCAGCGCCCAACCCGGGGGAGATACGCAGTATTTT. Amino acids: CASSAQPGGDTQYF.

V is TRBV20-1 and J is TRBJ2-6, with D unresolved. Germline loops: CDR1 DFQATT, CDR2 SNEGSKA (reference sequence). Trimming removed 3 bases from V and 0 bases from J, with 9 bases in between. CDR3 length: 15 amino acids. This chain's CDR3 is CSARSGSSGANVLTF. CDR3 nucleotide sequence: TGCAGTGCTAGGTCCGGTAGCTCTGGGGCCAACGTCCTGACTTTC.

The chain couples TRBV19 to TRBJ2-1; TRBD1 matches 11 bases. The germline V gene encodes CDR1 LNHDA and CDR2 SQIVND (reference sequence). The CDR3 is made up of 13 amino acids. V shed 11 bases and J 9 bases; nucleotides not matched to a gene: 9. The CDR3 sequence is CAGDRGSMSEQFF. For the CDR3, the DNA is TGTGCCGGGGACAGGGGGTCTATGAGTGAGCAGTTCTTC.

V gene TRBV5-1 combines with J gene TRBJ2-5, with a tentative D call TRBD1 (5 bases). V lost 0 bases and J 5 bases, leaving 14 bases between the germline ends. The CDR3 sequence is 15 residues long. Germline CDR1 and CDR2: SGHRS and YFSETQ. The CDR3 sequence: CASSLGDSPGETQYF. CDR3 sequence (DNA): TGCGCCAGCAGCTTGGGTGACAGCCCTGGCGAGACCCAGTACTTC.

The V call is TRBV19, the J call TRBJ1-6; D gene ambiguous. Germline CDR1 and CDR2: LNHDA and SQIVND (reference sequence). V lost 3 bases and J lost 7, with 13 bases in between. The CDR3 loop spans 15 amino acids. DNA of the CDR3: TGTGCCAGTAGTATTCCGGACGGAGGGAATTCACCCCTCCACTTT. It codes for CASSIPDGGNSPLHF. Using reference TRBV19 and TRBJ1-6 for the parts outside the CDR3, the full variable domain is DGGITQSPKYLFRKEGQNVTLSCEQNLNHDAMYWYRQDPGQGLRLIYYSQIVNDFQKGDIAEGYSVSREKKESFPLTVTSAQKNPTAFYLCASSIPDGGNSPLHFGNGTRLTVT.

J is TRBJ1-2 and V is TRBV29-1; 7 bases map to TRBD1. Germline values: CDR1 SQVTM, CDR2 ANQGSEA. The CDR3 has 13 amino acids. Unmatched junction bases numbered 7, after V lost 4 bases and J lost 5 bases. In DNA form, the CDR3 reads TGCAGCGTTGGGGGTTCGACAGGGTATGGCTACACCTTC. Its protein product is CSVGGSTGYGYTF.